The present T cell receptor beta chain was sequenced within a study of CD8 T cells in ankylosing spondylitis. Study-level findings and limits: In ankylosing spondylitis patients, matched synovial fluid reportedly showed significant enrichment of disease-linked clones. For ankylosing spondylitis blood, a TCR beta motif of roughly 8 highly homologous variants appeared characteristic. Peripheral blood samples showed relatively rare disease-linked clones, and these clones were CD8+.

In regard to this clonotype: Its antigen remains unknown. Sequence at one end of the junction differs from germline and may be a read error.

Researchers built TCR beta libraries using quantitative 5'-RACE with molecular barcodes. TCRdb used MiXCR to reprocess the 5' RACE reads, holding one entry per CDR3 protein. Altogether 250,000 or so distinct CDR3 sequences are present, about 20% being singletons, with the ten largest covering less than 35%. There are 16 residues in the CDR3. Germline V gene data show CDR1 as SGHAT and CDR2 as FQNNGV. The V gene is TRBV11-2, the J gene TRBJ2-1; tentatively, D is TRBD2 (5 bases). The sequence was obtained from a male donor with ankylosing spondylitis or in good health (not recorded which). Material: blood, either unsorted or a sorted T cell fraction (not recorded which). CDR3 nucleotides: TGTGCCAGCAGCCTAGACCCCGGACTCTCCTACAATGAGCAGTTCTTC. This gives the protein CASSLDPGLSYNEQFF. Full variable domain (rest looked up from reference TRBV11-2 and TRBJ2-1): EAGVAQSPRYKIIEKRQSVAFWCNPISGHATLYWYQQILGQGPKLLIQFQNNGVVDDSQLPKDRFSAERLKGVDSTLKIQPAKLEDSAVYLCASSLDPGLSYNEQFFGPGTRLTVL.